This T cell receptor (beta chain) was observed in a study of human T cells and chemical hapten exposure. About the study: TCR yield per sample varied, mainly due to pooled library volumes. Study results and limitations: Counts of TCRs above 1 in 1000 frequency stayed unchanged with DPC sensitization.

This clonotype was detected ten times or more. Its antigen is as yet unknown. Researchers extracted total RNA from unfractionated whole blood. Unique molecular identifiers were attached to individual cDNA molecules within the library. Original analysis: A per-sample median of about 100,000 TCRs was observed, with counts ranging from about 20,000 to 750,000. TCRdb reanalysed the 5' RACE reads using MiXCR and keeps one entry per CDR3 protein. In this record, the V and J calls reflect TCRdb's handling and not the investigators' own analysis. The sample comprises approximately 81,000 distinct CDR3 sequences, more than 7% of which are singletons, and roughly 2.4% rests with the top ten. The V gene's germline CDR1 is SNHLY and CDR2 FYNNEI. The CDR3 covers 14 residues. Trimming took 3 bases from V and 4 from J, leaving 10 bases between them.

This sequence originates from a male donor in good health. V is TRBV2 and J is TRBJ1-5; a weak D match, TRBD1 (6 bases). The CDR3 sequence: CASSEEDRNQPQHF. CDR3 DNA sequence: TGTGCCAGCAGTGAGGAGGACAGAAATCAGCCCCAGCATTTT.